Presented here are 11 T cell receptor beta chains from one specimen sequenced in a study of blood T cells in healthy people across ages. Alongside a J-beta primer mix, a sample-barcoded 5' primer served in a second PCR lasting about 7 to 12 cycles. Each CDR3 protein is one row after TCRdb ran MiXCR on the 5' RACE reads. Of a few hundred thousand distinct CDR3 sequences in the sample, about 29% are singletons; the top ten hold 3.6%. Another study also made use of these data, one on T cells of mothers and their children.

The sequenced sample consisted of blood. These receptors came from a boy between 2 and 10 years old in good health.

This clonotype was counted ten times or more. V gene TRBV7-2 combines with J gene TRBJ2-1; weak D call: TRBD2 (5 bases). Trimming left V 0 bases short and J 2 bases short, with 11 bases between. Germline CDR1 and CDR2: SGHTA and FQGNSA. This CDR3 comprises 16 residues. CDR3 nucleotides: TGTGCCAGCAGCTTAGCCGGGTCGAGGGCCTACAATGAGCAGTTCTTC. This sequence encodes CASSLAGSRAYNEQFF. The full variable domain, rest sourced from reference TRBV7-2 and TRBJ2-1, is GAGVSQSPSNKVTEKGKDVELRCDPISGHTALYWYRQSLGQGLEFLIYFQGNSAPDKSGLPSDRFSAERTGGSVSTLTIQRTQQEDSAVYLCASSLAGSRAYNEQFFGPGTRLTVL.

In this sample, this clonotype turned up a few times. The chain is built from TRBV10-1 and TRBJ2-4; D is uncertain. Trimming pared 4 bases from V and 7 bases from J, leaving 2 bases between. Germline lookup yields CDR1 WNHNN and CDR2 SYGVQD (reference sequence). The CDR3 spans 10 residues. The CDR3 nucleotides are TGCGCCAGCAGTGCGAACATTCAGTACTTC. Protein product: CASSANIQYF.

This clonotype appeared a few times. The rearrangement uses TRBV12-3 or TRBV12-4 and TRBJ1-1, with a weak D call TRBD1 (5 bases). This CDR3 has 12 amino acids. The V gene lost 2 bases and the J gene lost 7 bases, with 8 bases spanning the gap. CDR3 in amino acids: CASSLRGSEAFF. The CDR3 DNA sequence: TGTGCCAGCAGTTTAAGGGGCAGTGAAGCTTTCTTT.

The gene calls are TRBV30 and TRBJ1-5, with D hard to call. V gave up 0 bases and J gave up 0 bases, with 6 bases separating them. The CDR3 runs to 14 residues. Germline-derived CDR1 and CDR2 are GTSNPN and SVGIG (reference sequence). The CDR3 region has the DNA TGTGCCTGGAGTGTAATTCTTAGCAATCAGCCCCAGCATTTT. Protein product: CAWSVILSNQPQHF.

This clonotype has only a few counts. V usage is TRBV6-5 and J usage is TRBJ2-5; 10 bases are shared with TRBD2. Per germline, CDR1 MNHEY and CDR2 SVGAGI. The V and J ends lost 5 bases and 4 bases, in that order; junction bases with no gene match: 7. This CDR3 comprises 15 residues. The CDR3 region is CASSKGLARRETQYF. Here the CDR3 DNA reads TGTGCCAGCAGTAAGGGACTAGCGAGGCGAGAGACCCAGTACTTC.

This rearrangement joins TRBV10-1 to TRBJ2-3; unclear D gene. The CDR3 is made up of 14 amino acids. V lost 3 bases to trimming and J lost 2 bases, with 9 bases between them. The V gene's germline CDR1 is WNHNN and CDR2 SYGVQD (reference sequence). The CDR3 spells CASSERIYTDTQYF. The CDR3 DNA is TGCGCCAGCAGTGAACGAATATACACAGATACGCAGTATTTT.

This clonotype showed up many times. The chain employs TRBV6-5 and TRBJ1-4; possible D gene TRBD1, 5 bases. The CDR3 is 15 residues long. The germline gives CDR1 MNHEY, CDR2 SVGAGI. Trimming left V 0 bases short and J 5 bases short, with 10 bases between. The CDR3 is CASSYSAGLNEKLFF. The CDR3 DNA follows: TGTGCCAGCAGTTACTCGGCAGGGTTAAATGAAAAACTGTTTTTT.

This clonotype came up many times. This rearrangement joins TRBV9 to TRBJ2-2, with a weak D call TRBD2 (5 bases). Trimming stripped 4 bases from V and 6 bases from J, with 7 bases between. The CDR3 contains 12 residues. From germline, CDR1 is SGDLS and CDR2 YYNGEE. CDR3 bases: TGTGCCAGCAGCCAGAGGGCCGGGGAGCTGTTTTTT. Amino acids: CASSQRAGELFF.

J is TRBJ2-7 and V is TRBV12-5, with D unclear. Looked up from germline, CDR1 is LGHNT and CDR2 is FRNRAP. This CDR3 has 12 residues. Trimming left V 4 bases short and J 1 base short, with 5 bases between. DNA of the CDR3: TGTGCTAGTGGTTACGGTTCCTACGAGCAGTACTTC. It specifies CASGYGSYEQYF.

V gene TRBV7-2 combines with J gene TRBJ2-1; TRBD1 aligns across 9 bases. The germline V gene encodes CDR1 SGHTA and CDR2 FQGNSA. There are 17 residues in the CDR3. V shed 5 bases, J shed 4 bases, and the junction held 12 bases outside the gene matches. CDR3 sequence (DNA): TGTGCCAGCAGCACACAGGGGGCGGGGAGATTTTACAATGAGCAGTTCTTC. It encodes CASSTQGAGRFYNEQFF.

In its sample, this clonotype was seen a few times. This chain joins TRBV7-6 and TRBJ2-5; 8 positions agree with TRBD1. V was clipped by 3 bases and J by 3 bases; unmatched bases: 3. Germline V gene data show CDR1 as SGHVS and CDR2 as FNYEAQ. The CDR3 length is 14 residues. The CDR3 coding sequence is TGTGCCAGCAGCTTCAGGACAGGGAAAGAGACCCAGTACTTC. Translation gives CASSFRTGKETQYF. Filled out from reference TRBV7-6 and TRBJ2-5, the complete variable domain reads GAGVSQSPRYKVTKRGQDVALRCDPISGHVSLYWYRQALGQGPEFLTYFNYEAQQDKSGLPNDRFSAERPEGSISTLTIQRTEQRDSAMYRCASSFRTGKETQYFGPGTRLLVL.